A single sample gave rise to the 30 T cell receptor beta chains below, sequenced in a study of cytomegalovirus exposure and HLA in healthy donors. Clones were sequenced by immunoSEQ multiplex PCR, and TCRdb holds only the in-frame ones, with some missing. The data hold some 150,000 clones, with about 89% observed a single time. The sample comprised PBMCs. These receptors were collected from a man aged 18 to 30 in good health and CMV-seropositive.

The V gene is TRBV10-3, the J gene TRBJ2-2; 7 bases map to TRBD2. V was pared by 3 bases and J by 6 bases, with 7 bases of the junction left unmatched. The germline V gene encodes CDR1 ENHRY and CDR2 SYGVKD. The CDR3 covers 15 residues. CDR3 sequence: CAISDSGGRAGELFF. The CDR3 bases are TGTGCCATCAGTGATTCGGGGGGAAGGGCCGGGGAGCTGTTTTTT.

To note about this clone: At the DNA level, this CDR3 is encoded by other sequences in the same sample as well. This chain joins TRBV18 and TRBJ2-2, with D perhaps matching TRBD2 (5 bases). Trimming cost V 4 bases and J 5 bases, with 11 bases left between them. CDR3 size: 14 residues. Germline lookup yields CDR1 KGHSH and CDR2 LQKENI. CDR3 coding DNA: TGTGCCAGCTCACGTCGGGAAGGGACCGGGGAGCTGTTTTTT. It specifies CASSRREGTGELFF.

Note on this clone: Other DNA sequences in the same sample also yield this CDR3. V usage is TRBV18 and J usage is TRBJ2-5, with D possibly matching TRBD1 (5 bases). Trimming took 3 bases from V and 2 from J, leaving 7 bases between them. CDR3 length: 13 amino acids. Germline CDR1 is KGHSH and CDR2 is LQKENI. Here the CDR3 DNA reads TGTGCCAGCTCACCCTCAGGGCAAGAGACCCAGTACTTC. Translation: CASSPSGQETQYF.

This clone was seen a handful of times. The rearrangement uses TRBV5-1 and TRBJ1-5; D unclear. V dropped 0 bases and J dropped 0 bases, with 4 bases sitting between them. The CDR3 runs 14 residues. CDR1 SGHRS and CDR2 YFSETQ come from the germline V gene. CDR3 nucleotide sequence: TGCGCCAGCAGCTTGGACTATAGCAATCAGCCCCAGCATTTT. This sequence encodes CASSLDYSNQPQHF.

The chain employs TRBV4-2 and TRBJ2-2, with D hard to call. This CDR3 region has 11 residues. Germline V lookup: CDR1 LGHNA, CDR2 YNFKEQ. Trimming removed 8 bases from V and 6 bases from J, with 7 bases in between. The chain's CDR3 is CASSLSGELFF. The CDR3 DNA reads TGTGCCAGCTCTTTGTCCGGGGAGCTGTTTTTT.

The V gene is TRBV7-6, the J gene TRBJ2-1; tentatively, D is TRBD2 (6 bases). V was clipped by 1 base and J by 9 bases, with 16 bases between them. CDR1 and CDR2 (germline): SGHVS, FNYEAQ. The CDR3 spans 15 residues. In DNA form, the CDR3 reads TGTGCCAGCAGCTTAGGGCCGTTCTTGGGGGGTGAGCAGTTCTTC. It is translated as CASSLGPFLGGEQFF.

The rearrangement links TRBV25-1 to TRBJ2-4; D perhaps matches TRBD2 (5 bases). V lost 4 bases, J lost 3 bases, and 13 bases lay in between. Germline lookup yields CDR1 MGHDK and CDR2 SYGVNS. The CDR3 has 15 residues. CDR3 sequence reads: CASSGAGAGKNIQYF. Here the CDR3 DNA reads TGTGCCAGCAGTGGGGCGGGCGCGGGCAAAAACATTCAGTACTTC.

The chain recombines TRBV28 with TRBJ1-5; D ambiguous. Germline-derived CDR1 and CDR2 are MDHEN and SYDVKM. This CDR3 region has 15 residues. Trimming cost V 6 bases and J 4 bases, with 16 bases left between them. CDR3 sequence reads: CASSLREVGNQPQHF. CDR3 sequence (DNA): TGTGCCAGCAGCCTTCGGGAAGTTGGAAATCAGCCCCAGCATTTT.

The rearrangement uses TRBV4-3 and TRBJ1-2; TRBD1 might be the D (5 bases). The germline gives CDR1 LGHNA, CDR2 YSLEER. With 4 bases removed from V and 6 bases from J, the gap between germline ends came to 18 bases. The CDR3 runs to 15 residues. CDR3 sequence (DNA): TGCGCCAGCAGCCTGGGCCTCAGGGAGGGACATGGCTACACCTTC. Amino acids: CASSLGLREGHGYTF.

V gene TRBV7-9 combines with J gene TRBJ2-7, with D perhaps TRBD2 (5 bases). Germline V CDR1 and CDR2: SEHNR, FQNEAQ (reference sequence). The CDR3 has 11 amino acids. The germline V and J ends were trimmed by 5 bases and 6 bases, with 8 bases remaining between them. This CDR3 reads CASSTLAEQYF. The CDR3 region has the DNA TGTGCCAGCAGCACTCTAGCCGAGCAGTACTTC.

The DNA for the CDR3 is TGTGCCAGTACCGATCCGGGACAGGGGAGCGATGGCTACACCTTC. Amino acid sequence: CASTDPGQGSDGYTF. The chain combines TRBV19 with TRBJ1-2; 10 bases are a match to TRBD1. V lost 7 bases, J lost 6 bases, and 11 bases stayed unmatched. The V gene's germline CDR1 is LNHDA and CDR2 SQIVND (reference sequence). The CDR3 totals 15 residues.

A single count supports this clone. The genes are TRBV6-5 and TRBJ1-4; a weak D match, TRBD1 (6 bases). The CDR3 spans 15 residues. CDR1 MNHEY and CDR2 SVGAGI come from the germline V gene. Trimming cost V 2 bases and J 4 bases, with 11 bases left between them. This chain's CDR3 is CASSYAGANNEKLFF. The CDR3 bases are TGTGCCAGCAGTTACGCAGGGGCCAATAATGAAAAACTGTTTTTT.

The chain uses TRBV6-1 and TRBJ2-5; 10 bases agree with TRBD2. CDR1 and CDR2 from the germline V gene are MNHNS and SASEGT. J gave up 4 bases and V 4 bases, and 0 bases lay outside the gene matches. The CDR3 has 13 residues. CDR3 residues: CASSVAGGETQYF. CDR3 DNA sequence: TGTGCCAGCAGTGTAGCGGGAGGAGAGACCCAGTACTTC.

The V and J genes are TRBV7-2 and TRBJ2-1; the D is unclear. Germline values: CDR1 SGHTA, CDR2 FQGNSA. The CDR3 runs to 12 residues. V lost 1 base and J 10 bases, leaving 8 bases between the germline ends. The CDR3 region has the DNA TGTGCCAGCAGCTTAGTAGGAGTCGAGCAGTTCTTC. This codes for CASSLVGVEQFF.

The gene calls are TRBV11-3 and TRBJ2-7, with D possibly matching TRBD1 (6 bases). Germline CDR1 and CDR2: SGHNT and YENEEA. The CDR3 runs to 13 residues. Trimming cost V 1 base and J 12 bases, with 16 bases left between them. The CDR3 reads CASSLVLRDTRYF. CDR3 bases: TGTGCCAGCAGCTTAGTCCTCCGGGACACCCGGTACTTC.

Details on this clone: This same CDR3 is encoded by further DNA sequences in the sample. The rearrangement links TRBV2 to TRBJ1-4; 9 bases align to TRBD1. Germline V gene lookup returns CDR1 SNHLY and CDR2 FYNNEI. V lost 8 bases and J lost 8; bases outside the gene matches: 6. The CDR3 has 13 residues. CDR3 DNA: TGTGCCAGCCTCCGGGACAGGGAAGAAAAACTGTTTTTT. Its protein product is CASLRDREEKLFF. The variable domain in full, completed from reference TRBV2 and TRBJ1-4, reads EPEVTQTPSHQVTQMGQEVILRCVPISNHLYFYWYRQILGQKVEFLVSFYNNEISEKSEIFDDQFSVERPDGSNFTLKIRSTKLEDSAMYFCASLRDREEKLFFGSGTQLSVL.

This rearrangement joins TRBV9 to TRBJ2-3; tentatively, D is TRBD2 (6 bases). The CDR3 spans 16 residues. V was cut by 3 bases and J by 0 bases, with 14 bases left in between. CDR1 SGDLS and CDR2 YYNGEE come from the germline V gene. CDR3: CASSARWRDSTDTQYF. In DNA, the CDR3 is TGTGCCAGCAGCGCCCGTTGGCGGGACAGCACAGATACGCAGTATTTT. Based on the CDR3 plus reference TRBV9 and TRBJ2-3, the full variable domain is DSGVTQTPKHLITATGQRVTLRCSPRSGDLSVYWYQQSLDQGLQFLIQYYNGEERAKGNILERFSAQQFPDLHSELNLSSLELGDSALYFCASSARWRDSTDTQYFGPGTRLTVL.

CDR3 coding DNA: TGTGCCAGTAGTATATGGACAGGGTCCTACAATGAGCAGTTCTTC. Protein sequence: CASSIWTGSYNEQFF. V gene TRBV19 combines with J gene TRBJ2-1, with TRBD1 matching 8 bases. The CDR3 sequence is 15 residues long. The V and J ends lost 2 bases and 1 base, in that order; junction bases with no gene match: 1. Germline CDR1 is LNHDA and CDR2 is SQIVND (reference sequence).

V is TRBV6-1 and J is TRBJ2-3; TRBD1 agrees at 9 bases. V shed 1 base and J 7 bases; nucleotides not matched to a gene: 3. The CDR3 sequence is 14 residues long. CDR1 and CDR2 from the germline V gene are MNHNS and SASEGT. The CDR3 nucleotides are TGTGCCAGCAGTGAAGGGACAGGGGCCAATACGCAGTATTTT. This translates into CASSEGTGANTQYF.

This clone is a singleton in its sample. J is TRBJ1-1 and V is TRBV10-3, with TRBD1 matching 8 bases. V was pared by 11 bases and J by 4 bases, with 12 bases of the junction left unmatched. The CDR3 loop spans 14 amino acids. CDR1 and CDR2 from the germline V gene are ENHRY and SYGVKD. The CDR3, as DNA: TGTGCCGCACAGGGGGGTTCCTGGGGCACTGAAGCTTTCTTT. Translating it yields CAAQGGSWGTEAFF.

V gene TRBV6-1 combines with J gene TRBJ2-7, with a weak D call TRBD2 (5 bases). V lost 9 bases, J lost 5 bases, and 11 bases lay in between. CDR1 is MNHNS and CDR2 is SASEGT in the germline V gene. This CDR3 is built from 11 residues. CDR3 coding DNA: TGTGCCAGTTGGACTGGGAACGAGCAGTACTTC. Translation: CASWTGNEQYF.

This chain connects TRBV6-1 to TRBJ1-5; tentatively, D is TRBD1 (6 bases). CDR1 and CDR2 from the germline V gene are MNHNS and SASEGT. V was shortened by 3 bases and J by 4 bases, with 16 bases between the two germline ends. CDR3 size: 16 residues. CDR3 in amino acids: CASSETPGVGNQPQHF. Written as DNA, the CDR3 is TGTGCCAGCAGTGAGACCCCAGGGGTAGGGAATCAGCCCCAGCATTTT.

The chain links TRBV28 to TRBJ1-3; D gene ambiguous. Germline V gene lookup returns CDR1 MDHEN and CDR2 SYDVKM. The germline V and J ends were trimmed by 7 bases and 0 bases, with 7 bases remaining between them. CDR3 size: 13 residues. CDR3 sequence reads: CASKVSSGNTIYF. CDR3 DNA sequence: TGTGCCAGCAAAGTCAGCTCTGGAAACACCATATATTTT.

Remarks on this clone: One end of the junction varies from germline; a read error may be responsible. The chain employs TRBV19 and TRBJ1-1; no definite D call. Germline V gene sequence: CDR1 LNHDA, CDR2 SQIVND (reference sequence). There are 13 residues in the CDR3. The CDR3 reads CASSIGQNAEAFF. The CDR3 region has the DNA TGTGCCAGTAGTATAGGCCAGAACGCTGAAGCTTTCTTT.

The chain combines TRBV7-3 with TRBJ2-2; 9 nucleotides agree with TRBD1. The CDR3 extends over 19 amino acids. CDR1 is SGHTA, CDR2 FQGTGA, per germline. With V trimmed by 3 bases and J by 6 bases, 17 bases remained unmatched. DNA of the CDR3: TGTGCCAGCAGCTTGGTAGAGTTGGGGACAGGGAGGTTCGCCGGGGAGCTGTTTTTT. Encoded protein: CASSLVELGTGRFAGELFF.

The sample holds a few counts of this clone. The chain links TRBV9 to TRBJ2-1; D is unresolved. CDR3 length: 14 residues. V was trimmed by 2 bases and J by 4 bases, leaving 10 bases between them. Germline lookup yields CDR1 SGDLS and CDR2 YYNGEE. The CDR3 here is CASSVGQAYNEQFF. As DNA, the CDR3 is TGTGCCAGCAGCGTTGGGCAGGCTTACAATGAGCAGTTCTTC.

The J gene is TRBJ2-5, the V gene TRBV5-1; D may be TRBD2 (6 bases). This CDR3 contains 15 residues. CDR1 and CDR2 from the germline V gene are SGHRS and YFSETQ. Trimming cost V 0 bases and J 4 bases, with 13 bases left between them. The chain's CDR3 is CASSLEASVGETQYF. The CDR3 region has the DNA TGCGCCAGCAGCTTGGAGGCTAGCGTGGGAGAGACCCAGTACTTC.

For the CDR3, the DNA is TGTGCCAGCAGTGACGGAGGGGACACCGGGGAGCTGTTTTTT. Its translation is CASSDGGDTGELFF. J is TRBJ2-2 and V is TRBV6-4, with TRBD2 as a possible D gene (6 bases). Germline assignment: CDR1 MRHNA and CDR2 SNTAGT. Trimming cost V 2 bases and J 3 bases, with 7 bases left between them. The CDR3 runs to 14 residues.

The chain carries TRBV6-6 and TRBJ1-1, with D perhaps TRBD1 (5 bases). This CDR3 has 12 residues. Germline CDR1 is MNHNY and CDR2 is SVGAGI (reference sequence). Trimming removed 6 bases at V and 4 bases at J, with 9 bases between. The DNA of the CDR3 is TGTGCCAGCAGGATCAGGGTCACTGAAGCTTTCTTT. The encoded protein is CASRIRVTEAFF.

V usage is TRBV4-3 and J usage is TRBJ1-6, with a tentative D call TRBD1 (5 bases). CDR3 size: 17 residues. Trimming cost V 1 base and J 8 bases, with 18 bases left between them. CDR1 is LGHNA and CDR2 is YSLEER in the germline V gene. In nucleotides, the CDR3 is TGCGCCAGCAGCCAAGTATCCCAGGGCCGCGCGGATTCACCCCTCCACTTT. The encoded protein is CASSQVSQGRADSPLHF.